The 28 T cell receptor beta chains presented below share a single source sample, sequenced in a study of blood T cell repertoires in COVID-19. Measured with immunoSEQ multiplex PCR; TCRdb has only the in-frame clones, and not every one. The sample shows about 150,000 clones, about four fifths of them seen only once. Sample: peripheral blood. The receptors derive from a man in his sixties with acute or convalescent COVID-19.

J is TRBJ1-5 and V is TRBV19, with no clear D. The CDR3 has 12 amino acids. Between the trimmed V and J ends, which lost 4 bases and 5 bases, there was a span of 6 bases. Germline V gives CDR1 LNHDA, CDR2 SQIVND (reference sequence). The CDR3, as DNA: TGTGCCAGTAGTACGGGAGATCAGCCCCAGCATTTT. This codes for CASSTGDQPQHF.

This clone came up a few times. The chain has TRBV5-1 and TRBJ2-7, with 11 nucleotides matching TRBD1. The CDR3 extends over 15 amino acids. Germline V gene sequence: CDR1 SGHRS, CDR2 YFSETQ. Losses at the gene ends were 6 bases for V and 7 bases for J; bases not matched to a gene: 12. The CDR3 reads CASNQPGTGGGEQYF. The DNA of the CDR3 is TGCGCCAGCAACCAGCCCGGGACAGGGGGAGGGGAGCAGTACTTC.

The rearrangement joins TRBV2 to TRBJ1-6, with TRBD1 matching 7 bases. CDR3 size: 17 residues. The germline gives CDR1 SNHLY, CDR2 FYNNEI. V was clipped by 8 bases and J by 5 bases; unmatched bases: 15. CDR3 protein: CASLRQGRGVNNSPLHF. Written as DNA, the CDR3 is TGTGCCAGCCTCCGACAGGGACGAGGGGTTAATAATTCACCCCTCCACTTT.

The V call is TRBV19, the J call TRBJ2-7; 9 bases match TRBD1. The CDR3 is made up of 13 amino acids. The V gene end was trimmed by 3 bases and the J gene end by 8 bases; junction bases not matched to a gene: 5. From germline, CDR1 is LNHDA and CDR2 SQIVND (reference sequence). The CDR3 is CASSMDRGGKQYF. The CDR3 DNA follows: TGTGCCAGTAGTATGGACAGGGGTGGTAAGCAGTACTTC. The full variable domain, rest sourced from reference TRBV19 and TRBJ2-7, is DGGITQSPKYLFRKEGQNVTLSCEQNLNHDAMYWYRQDPGQGLRLIYYSQIVNDFQKGDIAEGYSVSREKKESFPLTVTSAQKNPTAFYLCASSMDRGGKQYFGPGTRLTVT.

The CDR3 DNA follows: TGTGCCAGCACTCTATGGGGCAGGCAGGATCAGCCCCAGCATTTT. It encodes CASTLWGRQDQPQHF. J is TRBJ1-5 and V is TRBV7-2, with D perhaps matching TRBD1 (5 bases). Looked up from germline, CDR1 is SGHTA and CDR2 is FQGNSA. The CDR3 extends over 15 amino acids. Between the trimmed V and J ends, which lost 7 bases and 5 bases, there was a span of 18 bases.

The V gene is TRBV10-3, the J gene TRBJ2-5; TRBD1 agrees at 10 bases. The germline V gene encodes CDR1 ENHRY and CDR2 SYGVKD. V lost 7 bases, J lost 5 bases, and 7 bases stayed unmatched. This CDR3 has 14 residues. The CDR3 DNA sequence: TGTGCCATCAACCCGGGACAGGGGAGGGAGACCCAGTACTTC. Protein: CAINPGQGRETQYF.

This rearrangement joins TRBV6-2 or TRBV6-3 to TRBJ2-3; D is ambiguous. The CDR3 covers 16 residues. The V end lost 3 bases, the J end lost 3 bases, and 16 bases lay between the germline ends. Germline CDR1 reads MNHEY; CDR2 reads SVGEGT. CDR3 bases: TGTGCCAGCAGTTATAGCTCCGGGTTGGCGACAGATACGCAGTATTTT. It translates to CASSYSSGLATDTQYF.

This clone was seen a single time. The J gene is TRBJ1-1, the V gene TRBV5-1; possibly TRBD1 for D (6 bases). V lost 0 bases, J lost 6 bases, and 12 bases lay in between. The CDR3 covers 14 residues. CDR1 SGHRS and CDR2 YFSETQ come from the germline V gene. CDR3 nucleotides: TGCGCCAGCAGCTTGGAGGGACATGGGGCTGAAGCTTTCTTT. Translating gives CASSLEGHGAEAFF.

The chain employs TRBV18 and TRBJ1-1; D gene ambiguous. V was trimmed by 3 bases and J by 1 base, leaving 6 bases between them. Germline V gene data show CDR1 as KGHSH and CDR2 as LQKENI. This CDR3 is built from 13 residues. The CDR3 protein is CASSPTGNTEAFF. CDR3 bases: TGTGCCAGCTCACCGACTGGGAACACTGAAGCTTTCTTT.

The V gene is TRBV18, the J gene TRBJ2-6; 9 bases map to TRBD2. CDR1 KGHSH and CDR2 LQKENI come from the germline V gene. V shed 2 bases and J 3 bases; nucleotides not matched to a gene: 5. The CDR3 spans 17 residues. The CDR3 reads CASSPIAGASGANVLTF. The CDR3 coding sequence is TGTGCCAGCTCACCAATAGCGGGGGCCAGTGGGGCCAACGTCCTGACTTTC.

The genes are TRBV7-2 and TRBJ2-1; 8 nucleotides agree with TRBD1. V lost 5 bases to trimming and J lost 4 bases; unmatched junction nucleotides: 13. Per germline, CDR1 SGHTA and CDR2 FQGNSA. CDR3 length: 17 amino acids. CDR3 nucleotide sequence: TGTGCCAGCAGCCGTCGGACAGGGCGACTGAATTACAATGAGCAGTTCTTC. The encoded protein is CASSRRTGRLNYNEQFF.

The CDR3 loop reads CASSSLQESYEQYF. CDR3 nucleotide sequence: TGTGCCAGCAGCTCATTACAGGAGTCCTACGAGCAGTACTTC. The chain links TRBV7-9 to TRBJ2-7, with D possibly TRBD1 on 5 matching bases. This CDR3 contains 14 residues. Germline CDR1 reads SEHNR; CDR2 reads FQNEAQ (reference sequence). Trimming took off 4 bases at V and 1 base at J, with 11 bases between the two ends.

This clone has only one observation. This chain connects TRBV11-2 to TRBJ2-3; no definite D call. Looked up from germline, CDR1 is SGHAT and CDR2 is FQNNGV. The CDR3 extends over 13 amino acids. V was clipped by 5 bases and J by 1 base, with 7 bases between them. The CDR3 sequence is CASSLFRTDTQYF. The CDR3, as DNA: TGTGCCAGCAGCCTATTTCGCACAGATACGCAGTATTTT.

This clone was detected only a few times. The rearrangement joins TRBV28 to TRBJ1-1; D not resolved. The germline V and J ends were trimmed by 2 bases and 4 bases, with 11 bases remaining between them. The germline V gene has CDR1 MDHEN and CDR2 SYDVKM. This CDR3 is 14 amino acids long. CDR3 protein: CASSLKGGLTEAFF. The CDR3 DNA sequence: TGTGCCAGCAGTTTAAAGGGAGGGCTCACTGAAGCTTTCTTT.

CDR3 sequence reads: CASSDLRRGISYEQYF. CDR3 in DNA: TGTGCCAGCAGTGACCTAAGAAGGGGGATCTCCTACGAGCAGTACTTC. The V and J genes are TRBV6-1 and TRBJ2-7; perhaps TRBD1 as D (6 bases). The V gene's germline CDR1 is MNHNS and CDR2 SASEGT. The CDR3 consists of 16 residues. V lost 3 bases to trimming and J lost 0 bases, with 15 bases between them.

This clone was observed a few times. The chain links TRBV30 to TRBJ2-2, with D possibly being TRBD2 (6 bases). CDR3 length: 14 residues. Germline values: CDR1 GTSNPN, CDR2 SVGIG (reference sequence). The germline V and J ends were trimmed by 4 bases and 8 bases, with 17 bases remaining between them. CDR3: CAWKVRAGIGELFF. The CDR3 nucleotides read TGTGCCTGGAAGGTGCGGGCGGGGATTGGGGAGCTGTTTTTT.

This rearrangement joins TRBV7-3 to TRBJ2-7, with 12 bases identical to TRBD1. Unmatched junction bases numbered 6, after V lost 2 bases and J lost 7 bases. Germline V gene data show CDR1 as SGHTA and CDR2 as FQGTGA. The CDR3 covers 15 residues. This CDR3 is CASSLGGQGAREQYF. In DNA form, the CDR3 reads TGTGCCAGCAGCTTAGGGGGACAGGGGGCGAGAGAGCAGTACTTC. Using reference TRBV7-3 and TRBJ2-7 for the parts outside the CDR3, the full variable domain is GAGVSQTPSNKVTEKGKYVELRCDPISGHTALYWYRQSLGQGPEFLIYFQGTGAADDSGLPNDRFFAVRPEGSVSTLKIQRTERGDSAVYLCASSLGGQGAREQYFGPGTRLTVT.

This clone was observed a few times. CDR3 region: CASSSGLINSPLHF. The CDR3 DNA reads as TGTGCCAGCAGTTCGGGATTGATTAATTCACCCCTCCACTTT. V usage is TRBV6-6 and J usage is TRBJ1-6; D unclear. The V end was cut by 4 bases, the J end by 6 bases, with 10 bases between. CDR3 size: 14 residues. CDR1 and CDR2 from the germline V gene are MNHNY and SVGAGI (reference sequence).

The chain is built from TRBV10-3 and TRBJ2-1; 8 bases map to TRBD1. The CDR3 contains 17 residues. With 3 bases clipped from V and 1 base from J, the junction kept 8 bases outside the gene matches. Germline CDR1 and CDR2: ENHRY and SYGVKD. The CDR3 nucleotides read TGTGCCATCAGTGACCTTGGACAGGGAGGATCCTACAATGAGCAGTTCTTC. Translated, it gives CAISDLGQGGSYNEQFF.

The chain recombines TRBV27 with TRBJ2-1, with 7 bases that match TRBD2. V gave up 3 bases and J gave up 6 bases; unmatched junction bases: 14. This CDR3 contains 17 residues. Germline lookup yields CDR1 MNHEY and CDR2 SMNVEV (reference sequence). The CDR3 nucleotides are TGTGCCAGCAGTTTTGGGAGGGGCCCCGAAAGGGGCAATGAGCAGTTCTTC. Translation gives CASSFGRGPERGNEQFF.

This chain joins TRBV12-5 and TRBJ1-2, with D maybe TRBD1 (6 bases). The V and J ends lost 6 bases and 10 bases respectively, with 9 bases between them. This CDR3 is built from 10 residues. Germline V gene sequence: CDR1 LGHNT, CDR2 FRNRAP. The CDR3 nucleotides are TGTGCTAGTGGAAGGACAGACTACACCTTC. Encoded protein: CASGRTDYTF.

The rearrangement joins TRBV7-2 to TRBJ2-3; D uncertain. The CDR3 spans 12 residues. Germline-derived CDR1 and CDR2 are SGHTA and FQGNSA. Trimming cost V 1 base and J 6 bases, with 5 bases left between them. CDR3 in DNA: TGTGCCAGCAGCTTAGGACTGGATACGCAGTATTTT. It is translated as CASSLGLDTQYF.

J is TRBJ2-2 and V is TRBV15, with TRBD2 matching 8 bases. The V gene's germline CDR1 is LNHNV and CDR2 YYDKDF (reference sequence). V shed 5 bases and J 3 bases; nucleotides not matched to a gene: 5. This CDR3 is built from 15 residues. Here the CDR3 DNA reads TGTGCCACCAGCGCGGGGGGACCACACACCGGGGAGCTGTTTTTT. Translation: CATSAGGPHTGELFF. Full variable domain (rest looked up from reference TRBV15 and TRBJ2-2): DAMVIQNPRYQVTQFGKPVTLSCSQTLNHNVMYWYQQKSSQAPKLLFHYYDKDFNNEADTPDNFQSRRPNTSFCFLDIRSPGLGDTAMYLCATSAGGPHTGELFFGEGSRLTVL.

The table lists this clone with a count of one. The rearrangement joins TRBV6-1 to TRBJ2-1; D gene unclear. V was clipped by 0 bases and J by 7 bases, with 4 bases between them. In germline, CDR1 is MNHNS, CDR2 SASEGT. The CDR3 is 12 amino acids. CDR3 DNA: TGTGCCAGCAGTGAAGCTCTGAATGAGCAGTTCTTC. Translation gives CASSEALNEQFF.

CDR3 sequence reads: CASSYTGGPDTQYF. Here the CDR3 DNA reads TGTGCCAGCAGTTACACAGGGGGCCCAGATACGCAGTATTTT. The V call is TRBV7-9, the J call TRBJ2-3; TRBD1 matches 9 bases. The germline V gene has CDR1 SEHNR and CDR2 FQNEAQ (reference sequence). V gave up 6 bases and J gave up 4 bases; unmatched junction bases: 5. The CDR3 is 14 amino acids.

This clone showed up just once. The V and J genes are TRBV7-9 and TRBJ2-1; possible D gene TRBD1, 6 bases. The CDR3 covers 17 residues. V was pared by 10 bases and J by 4 bases, with 26 bases between. Germline V lookup: CDR1 SEHNR, CDR2 FQNEAQ (reference sequence). The CDR3 protein is CATYSLGGPLKYNEQFF. Here the CDR3 DNA reads TGTGCCACCTATTCCCTAGGGGGACCCCTAAAGTACAATGAGCAGTTCTTC.

This chain links TRBV5-6 with TRBJ1-4, with D maybe TRBD1 (5 bases). The CDR3 is 17 amino acids. V lost 0 bases, J lost 7 bases, and 19 bases lay in between. Germline V lookup: CDR1 SGHDT, CDR2 YYEEEE. The CDR3 bases are TGTGCCAGCAGCTTGGGGCGACCCGCAATGGGGGGTGAAAAACTGTTTTTT. Its protein product is CASSLGRPAMGGEKLFF. Based on the CDR3 plus reference TRBV5-6 and TRBJ1-4, the full variable domain is DAGVTQSPTHLIKTRGQQVTLRCSPKSGHDTVSWYQQALGQGPQFIFQYYEEEERQRGNFPDRFSGHQFPNYSSELNVNALLLGDSALYLCASSLGRPAMGGEKLFFGSGTQLSVL.

The rearrangement uses TRBV4-2 and TRBJ2-7, with 10 nucleotides matching TRBD2. Germline V gene sequence: CDR1 LGHNA, CDR2 YNFKEQ. The CDR3 consists of 15 residues. After removal of 0 bases from V and 12 bases from J, the junction contained 11 bases not matched to a gene. CDR3 bases: TGTGCCAGCAGCCAAGATTCATTGCTAGCGGGGGTGAGGTACTTC. Translating it yields CASSQDSLLAGVRYF.